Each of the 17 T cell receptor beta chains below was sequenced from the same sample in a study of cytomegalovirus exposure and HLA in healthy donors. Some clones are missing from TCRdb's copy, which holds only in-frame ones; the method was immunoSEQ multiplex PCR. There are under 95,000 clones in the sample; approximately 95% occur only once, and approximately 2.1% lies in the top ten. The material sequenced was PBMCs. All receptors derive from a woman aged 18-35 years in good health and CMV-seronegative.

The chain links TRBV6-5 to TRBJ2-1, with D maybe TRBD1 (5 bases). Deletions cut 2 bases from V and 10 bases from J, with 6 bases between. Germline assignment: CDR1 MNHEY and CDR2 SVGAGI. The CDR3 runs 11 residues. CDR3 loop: CASSYAGEQFF. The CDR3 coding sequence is TGTGCCAGCAGTTACGCAGGGGAGCAGTTCTTC.

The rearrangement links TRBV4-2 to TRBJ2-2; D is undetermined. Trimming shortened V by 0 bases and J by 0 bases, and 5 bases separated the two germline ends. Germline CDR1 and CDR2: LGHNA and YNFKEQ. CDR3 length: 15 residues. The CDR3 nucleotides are TGTGCCAGCAGCCAAGAGCAGACGAACACCGGGGAGCTGTTTTTT. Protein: CASSQEQTNTGELFF.

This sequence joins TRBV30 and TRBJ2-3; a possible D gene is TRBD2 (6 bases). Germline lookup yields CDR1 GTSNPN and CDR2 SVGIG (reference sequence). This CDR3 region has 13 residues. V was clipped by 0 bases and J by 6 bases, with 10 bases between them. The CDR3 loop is CAWSVPGGDTQYF. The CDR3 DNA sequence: TGTGCCTGGAGTGTACCTGGGGGGGATACGCAGTATTTT.

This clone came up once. The CDR3 loop reads CASSPRGYEQYF. CDR3 in DNA: TGTGCCAGCAGCCCCAGAGGGTACGAGCAGTACTTC. The chain combines TRBV7-6 with TRBJ2-7; D may be TRBD2 (5 bases). Germline CDR1 SGHVS, CDR2 FNYEAQ. V lost 5 bases and J 4 bases, leaving 9 bases between the germline ends. The CDR3 sequence is 12 residues long.

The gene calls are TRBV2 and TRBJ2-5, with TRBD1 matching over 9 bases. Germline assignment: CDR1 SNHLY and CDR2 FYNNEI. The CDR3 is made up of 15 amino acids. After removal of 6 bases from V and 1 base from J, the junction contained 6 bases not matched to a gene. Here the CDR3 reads CASRPRDRAQETQYF. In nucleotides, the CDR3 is TGTGCCAGCAGGCCCCGGGACAGGGCCCAAGAGACCCAGTACTTC. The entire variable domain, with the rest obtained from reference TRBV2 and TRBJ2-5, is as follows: EPEVTQTPSHQVTQMGQEVILRCVPISNHLYFYWYRQILGQKVEFLVSFYNNEISEKSEIFDDQFSVERPDGSNFTLKIRSTKLEDSAMYFCASRPRDRAQETQYFGPGTRLLVL.

The CDR3 is CAWSSFYGYTF. CDR3 in DNA: TGTGCCTGGAGTTCCTTCTATGGCTACACCTTC. The genes are TRBV30 and TRBJ1-2, with D unresolved. In germline, CDR1 is GTSNPN, CDR2 SVGIG (reference sequence). This CDR3 contains 11 residues. V dropped 2 bases and J dropped 4 bases, with 5 bases sitting between them.

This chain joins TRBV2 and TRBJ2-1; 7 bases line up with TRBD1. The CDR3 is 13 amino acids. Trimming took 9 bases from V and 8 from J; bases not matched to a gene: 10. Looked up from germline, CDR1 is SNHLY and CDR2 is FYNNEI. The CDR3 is CASGSRQGDEQFF. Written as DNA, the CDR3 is TGTGCCAGTGGTTCAAGACAGGGCGATGAGCAGTTCTTC.

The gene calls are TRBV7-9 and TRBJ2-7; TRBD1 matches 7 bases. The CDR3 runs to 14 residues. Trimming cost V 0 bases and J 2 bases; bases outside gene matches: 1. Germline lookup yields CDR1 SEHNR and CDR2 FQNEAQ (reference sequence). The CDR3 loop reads CASSLAGTAYEQYF. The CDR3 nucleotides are TGTGCCAGCAGCTTAGCGGGGACAGCCTACGAGCAGTACTTC.

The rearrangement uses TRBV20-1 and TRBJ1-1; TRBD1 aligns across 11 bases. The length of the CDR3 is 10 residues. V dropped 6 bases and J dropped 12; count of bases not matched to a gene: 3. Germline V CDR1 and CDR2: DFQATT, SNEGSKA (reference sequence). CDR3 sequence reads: CSAMDRGPFF. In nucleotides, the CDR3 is TGCAGTGCGATGGACAGGGGGCCTTTCTTT.

The CDR3 spells CASSYGLAPDYEQYF. The CDR3 coding sequence is TGTGCCAGCAGTTATGGACTAGCTCCCGACTACGAGCAGTACTTC. The chain uses TRBV27 and TRBJ2-7, with 8 positions matching TRBD2. The V segment lost 4 bases and the J segment 3 bases; nucleotides outside the gene matches: 8. The CDR3 runs to 15 residues. Germline lookup yields CDR1 MNHEY and CDR2 SMNVEV (reference sequence).

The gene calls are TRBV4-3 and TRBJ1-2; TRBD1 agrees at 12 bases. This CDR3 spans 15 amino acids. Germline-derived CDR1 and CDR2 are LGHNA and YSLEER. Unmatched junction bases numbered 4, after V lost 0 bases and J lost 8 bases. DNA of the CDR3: TGCGCCAGCAGCCAAGACGGGACAGGGGGCTGGGGCTACACCTTC. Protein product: CASSQDGTGGWGYTF.

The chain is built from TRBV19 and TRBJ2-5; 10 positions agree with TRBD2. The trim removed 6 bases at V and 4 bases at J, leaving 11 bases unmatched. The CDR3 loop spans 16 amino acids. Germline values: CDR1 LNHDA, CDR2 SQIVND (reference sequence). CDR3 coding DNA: TGTGCCAGTAGCCAGATAGCGGGGGGCCCCTTAGAGACCCAGTACTTC. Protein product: CASSQIAGGPLETQYF.

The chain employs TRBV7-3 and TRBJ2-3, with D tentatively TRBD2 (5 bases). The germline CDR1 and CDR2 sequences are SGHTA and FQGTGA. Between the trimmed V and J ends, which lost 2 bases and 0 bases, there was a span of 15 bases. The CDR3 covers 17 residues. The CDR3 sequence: CASSLGPGSTSTDTQYF. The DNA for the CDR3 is TGTGCCAGCAGCTTAGGACCGGGATCCACTAGCACAGATACGCAGTATTTT.

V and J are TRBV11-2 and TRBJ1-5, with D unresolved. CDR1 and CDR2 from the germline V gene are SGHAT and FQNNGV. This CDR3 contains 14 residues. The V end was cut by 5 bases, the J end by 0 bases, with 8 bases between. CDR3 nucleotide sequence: TGTGCCAGCAGCCCAGAAAATAGCAATCAGCCCCAGCATTTT. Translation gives CASSPENSNQPQHF.

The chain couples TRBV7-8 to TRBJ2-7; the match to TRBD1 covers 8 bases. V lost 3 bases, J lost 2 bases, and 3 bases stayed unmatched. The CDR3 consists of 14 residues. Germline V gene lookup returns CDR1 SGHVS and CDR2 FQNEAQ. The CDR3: CASSLGTGTYEQYF. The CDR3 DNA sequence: TGTGCCAGCAGCTTGGGGACAGGTACCTACGAGCAGTACTTC.

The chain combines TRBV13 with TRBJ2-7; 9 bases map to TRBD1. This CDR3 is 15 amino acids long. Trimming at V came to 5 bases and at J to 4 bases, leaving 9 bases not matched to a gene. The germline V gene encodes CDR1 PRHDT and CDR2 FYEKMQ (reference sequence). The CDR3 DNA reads TGTGCCAGCAGCGACACCGGACAGGGGTCTTACGAGCAGTACTTC. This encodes CASSDTGQGSYEQYF.

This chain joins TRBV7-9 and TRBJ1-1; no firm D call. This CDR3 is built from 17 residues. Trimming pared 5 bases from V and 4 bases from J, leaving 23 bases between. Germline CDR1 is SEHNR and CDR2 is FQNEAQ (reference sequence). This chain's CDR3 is CASSLPPLHGSLTEAFF. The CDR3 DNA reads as TGTGCCAGCAGCCTACCCCCCCTTCATGGGAGTCTCACTGAAGCTTTCTTT.